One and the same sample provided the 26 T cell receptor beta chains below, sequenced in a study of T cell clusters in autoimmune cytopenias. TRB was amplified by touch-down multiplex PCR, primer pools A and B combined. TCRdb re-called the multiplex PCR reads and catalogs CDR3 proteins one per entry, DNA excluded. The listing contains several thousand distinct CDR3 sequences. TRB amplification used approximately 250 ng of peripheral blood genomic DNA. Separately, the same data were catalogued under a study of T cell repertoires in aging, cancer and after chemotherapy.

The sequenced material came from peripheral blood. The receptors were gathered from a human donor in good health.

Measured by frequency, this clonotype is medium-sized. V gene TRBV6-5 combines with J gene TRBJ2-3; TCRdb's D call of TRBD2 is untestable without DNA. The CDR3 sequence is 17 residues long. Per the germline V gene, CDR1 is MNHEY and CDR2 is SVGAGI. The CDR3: CASSPWTSGRFADTQYF.

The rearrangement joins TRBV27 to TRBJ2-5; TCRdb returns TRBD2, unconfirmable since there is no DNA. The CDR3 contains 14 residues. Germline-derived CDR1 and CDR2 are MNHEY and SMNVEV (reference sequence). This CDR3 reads CASSPTSGGGTQYF.

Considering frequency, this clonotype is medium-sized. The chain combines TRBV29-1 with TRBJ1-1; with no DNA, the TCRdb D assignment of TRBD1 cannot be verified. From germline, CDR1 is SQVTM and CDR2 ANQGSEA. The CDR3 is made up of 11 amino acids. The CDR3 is CSVDKGFEAFF.

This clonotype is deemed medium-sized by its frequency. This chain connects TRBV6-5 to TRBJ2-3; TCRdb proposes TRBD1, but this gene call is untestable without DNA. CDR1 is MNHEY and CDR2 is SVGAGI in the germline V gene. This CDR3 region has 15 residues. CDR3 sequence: CASTPGGPSTDTQYF.

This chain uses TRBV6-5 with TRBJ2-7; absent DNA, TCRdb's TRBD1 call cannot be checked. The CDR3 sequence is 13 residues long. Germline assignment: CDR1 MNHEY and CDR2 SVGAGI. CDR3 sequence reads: CASRGDSFYEQYF.

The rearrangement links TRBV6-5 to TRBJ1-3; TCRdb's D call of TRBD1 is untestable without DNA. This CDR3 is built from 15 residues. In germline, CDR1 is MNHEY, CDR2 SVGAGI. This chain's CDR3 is CASSSPGSSGNTIYF.

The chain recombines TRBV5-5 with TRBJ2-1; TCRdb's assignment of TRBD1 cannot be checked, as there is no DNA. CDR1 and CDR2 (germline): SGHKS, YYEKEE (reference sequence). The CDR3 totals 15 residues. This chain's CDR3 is CASSQPGQGYNEQFF.

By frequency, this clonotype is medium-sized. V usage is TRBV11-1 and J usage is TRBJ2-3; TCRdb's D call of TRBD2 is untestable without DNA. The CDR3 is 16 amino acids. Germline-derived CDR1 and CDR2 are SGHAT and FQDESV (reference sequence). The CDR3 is CASTERAGSSTDTQYF. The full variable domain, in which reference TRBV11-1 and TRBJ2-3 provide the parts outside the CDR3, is EAEVAQSPRYKITEKSQAVAFWCDPISGHATLYWYRQILGQGPELLVQFQDESVVDDSQLPKDRFSAERLKGVDSTLKIQPAELGDSAMYLCASTERAGSSTDTQYFGPGTRLTVL.

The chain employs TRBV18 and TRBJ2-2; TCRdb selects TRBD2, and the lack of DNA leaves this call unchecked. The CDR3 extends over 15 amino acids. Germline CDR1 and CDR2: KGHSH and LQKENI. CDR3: CASSRKTSNTGELFF.

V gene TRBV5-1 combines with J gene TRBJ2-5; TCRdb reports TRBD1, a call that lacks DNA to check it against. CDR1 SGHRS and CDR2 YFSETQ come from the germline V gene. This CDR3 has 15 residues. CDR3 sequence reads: CASSFMGTAQETQYF.

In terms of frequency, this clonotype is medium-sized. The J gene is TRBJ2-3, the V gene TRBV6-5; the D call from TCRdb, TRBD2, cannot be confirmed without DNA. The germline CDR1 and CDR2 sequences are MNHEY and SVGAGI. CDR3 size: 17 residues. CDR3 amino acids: CASSPLWTRLATDTQYF.

CDR3 loop: CAWSHRTGDNYGYTF. The V call is TRBV30, the J call TRBJ1-2; the D gene TCRdb calls, TRBD1, cannot be checked with no DNA. This CDR3 is 15 amino acids long. Germline V gene sequence: CDR1 GTSNPN, CDR2 SVGIG (reference sequence).

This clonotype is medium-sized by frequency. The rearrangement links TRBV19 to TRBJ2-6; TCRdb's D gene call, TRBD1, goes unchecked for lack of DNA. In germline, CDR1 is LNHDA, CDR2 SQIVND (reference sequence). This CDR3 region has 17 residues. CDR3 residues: CASSIAQGATGANVLTF.

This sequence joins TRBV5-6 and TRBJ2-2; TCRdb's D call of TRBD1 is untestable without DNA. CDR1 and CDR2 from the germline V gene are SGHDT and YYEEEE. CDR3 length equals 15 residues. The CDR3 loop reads CASSLQGVLYGELFF.

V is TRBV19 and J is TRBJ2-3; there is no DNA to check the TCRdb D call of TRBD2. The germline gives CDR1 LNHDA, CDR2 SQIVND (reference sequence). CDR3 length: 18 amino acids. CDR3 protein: CATKSARASGGLGDTQYF.

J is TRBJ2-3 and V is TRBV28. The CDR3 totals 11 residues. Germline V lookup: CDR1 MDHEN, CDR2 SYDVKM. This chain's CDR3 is CASSLSDTQYF. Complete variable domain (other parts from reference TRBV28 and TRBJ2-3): DVKVTQSSRYLVKRTGEKVFLECVQDMDHENMFWYRQDPGLGLRLIYFSYDVKMKEKGDIPEGYSVSREKKERFSLILESASTNQTSMYLCASSLSDTQYFGPGTRLTVL.

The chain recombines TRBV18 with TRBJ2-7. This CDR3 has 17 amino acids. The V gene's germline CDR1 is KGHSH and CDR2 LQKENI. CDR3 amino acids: CASSPQLSGGSRHEQYF.

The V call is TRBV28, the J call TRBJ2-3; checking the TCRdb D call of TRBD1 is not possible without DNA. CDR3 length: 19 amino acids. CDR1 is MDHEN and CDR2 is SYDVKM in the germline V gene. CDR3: CASSLRVLRQGASTDTQYF.

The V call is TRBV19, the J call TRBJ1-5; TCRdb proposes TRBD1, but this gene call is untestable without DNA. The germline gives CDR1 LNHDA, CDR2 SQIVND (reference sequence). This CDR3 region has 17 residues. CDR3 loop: CASAPTTGTGFFQPQHF.

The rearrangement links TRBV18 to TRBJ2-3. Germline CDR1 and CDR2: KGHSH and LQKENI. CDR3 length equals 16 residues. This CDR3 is CASSPQGRIITDTQYF.

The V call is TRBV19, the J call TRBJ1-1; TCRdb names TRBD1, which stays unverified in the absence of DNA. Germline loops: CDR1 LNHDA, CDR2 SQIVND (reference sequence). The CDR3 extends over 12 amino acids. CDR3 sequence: CATRGQNTEAFF. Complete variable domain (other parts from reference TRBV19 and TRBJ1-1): DGGITQSPKYLFRKEGQNVTLSCEQNLNHDAMYWYRQDPGQGLRLIYYSQIVNDFQKGDIAEGYSVSREKKESFPLTVTSAQKNPTAFYLCATRGQNTEAFFGQGTRLTVV.

The CDR3 sequence: CSVLKTSGVRIDTQYF. This chain links TRBV29-1 with TRBJ2-3; TCRdb's D call of TRBD2 is untestable without DNA. The CDR3 totals 16 residues. CDR1 and CDR2 from the germline V gene are SQVTM and ANQGSEA.

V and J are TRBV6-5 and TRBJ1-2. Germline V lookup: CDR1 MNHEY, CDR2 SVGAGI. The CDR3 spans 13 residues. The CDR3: CASSAWRSYGYTF.

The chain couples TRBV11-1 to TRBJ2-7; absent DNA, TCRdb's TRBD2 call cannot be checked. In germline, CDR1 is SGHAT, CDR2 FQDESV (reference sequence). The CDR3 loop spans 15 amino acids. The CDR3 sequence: CASSFLAGGAYEQYF.

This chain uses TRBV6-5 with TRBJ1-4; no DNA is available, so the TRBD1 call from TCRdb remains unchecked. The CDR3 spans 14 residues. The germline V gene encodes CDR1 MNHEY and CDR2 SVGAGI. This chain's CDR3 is CASSYRGTNEKLFF.

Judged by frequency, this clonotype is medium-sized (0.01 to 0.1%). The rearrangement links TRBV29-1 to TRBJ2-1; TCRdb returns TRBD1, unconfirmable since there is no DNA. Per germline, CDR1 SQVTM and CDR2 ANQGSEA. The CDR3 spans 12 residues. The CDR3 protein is CRVGVVGNEQFF.